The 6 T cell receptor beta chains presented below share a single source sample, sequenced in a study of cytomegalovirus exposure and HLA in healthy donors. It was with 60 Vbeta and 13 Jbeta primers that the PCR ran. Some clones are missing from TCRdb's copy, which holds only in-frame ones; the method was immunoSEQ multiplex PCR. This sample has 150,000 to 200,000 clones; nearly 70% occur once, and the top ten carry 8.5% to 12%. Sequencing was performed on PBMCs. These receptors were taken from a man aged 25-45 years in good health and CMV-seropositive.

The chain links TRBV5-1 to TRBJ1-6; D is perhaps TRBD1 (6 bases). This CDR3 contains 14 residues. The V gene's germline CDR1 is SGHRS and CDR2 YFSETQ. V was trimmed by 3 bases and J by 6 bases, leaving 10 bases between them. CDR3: CASSSTGPNSPLHF. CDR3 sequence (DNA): TGCGCCAGCAGCTCTACAGGGCCTAATTCACCCCTCCACTTT.

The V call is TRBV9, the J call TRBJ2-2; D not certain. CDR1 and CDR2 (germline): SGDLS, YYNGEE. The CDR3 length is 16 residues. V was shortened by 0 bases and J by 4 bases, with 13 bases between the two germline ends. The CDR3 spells CASSVDVLELTGELFF. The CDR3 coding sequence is TGTGCCAGCAGCGTAGATGTCCTAGAACTCACCGGGGAGCTGTTTTTT.

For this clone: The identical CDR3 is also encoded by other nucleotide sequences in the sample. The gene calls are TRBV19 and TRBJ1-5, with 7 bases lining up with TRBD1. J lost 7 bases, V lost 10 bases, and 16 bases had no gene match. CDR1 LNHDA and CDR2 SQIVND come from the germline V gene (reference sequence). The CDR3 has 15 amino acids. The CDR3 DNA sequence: TGTGCCAACCACCCCGGGCCAGGGGGTCGCCAGCCCCAGCATTTT. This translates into CANHPGPGGRQPQHF.

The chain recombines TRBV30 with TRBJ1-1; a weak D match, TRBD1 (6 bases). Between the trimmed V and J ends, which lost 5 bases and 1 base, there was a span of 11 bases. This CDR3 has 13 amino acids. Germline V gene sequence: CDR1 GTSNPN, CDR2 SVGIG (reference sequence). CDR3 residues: CAWGGTANTEAFF. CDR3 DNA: TGTGCCTGGGGGGGCACAGCGAACACTGAAGCTTTCTTT.

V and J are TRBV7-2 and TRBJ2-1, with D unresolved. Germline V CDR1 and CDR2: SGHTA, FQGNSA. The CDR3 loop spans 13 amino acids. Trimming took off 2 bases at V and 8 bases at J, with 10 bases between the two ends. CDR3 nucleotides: TGTGCCAGCAGCTTATTCGAGTTCGATGAGCAGTTCTTC. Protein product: CASSLFEFDEQFF.

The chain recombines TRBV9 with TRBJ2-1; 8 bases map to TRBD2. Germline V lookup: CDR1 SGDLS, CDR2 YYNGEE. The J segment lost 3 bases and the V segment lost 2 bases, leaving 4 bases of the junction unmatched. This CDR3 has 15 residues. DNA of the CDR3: TGTGCCAGCAGCGTCACTAGCGGAAACTACAATGAGCAGTTCTTC. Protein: CASSVTSGNYNEQFF. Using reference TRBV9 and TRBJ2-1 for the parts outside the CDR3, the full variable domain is DSGVTQTPKHLITATGQRVTLRCSPRSGDLSVYWYQQSLDQGLQFLIQYYNGEERAKGNILERFSAQQFPDLHSELNLSSLELGDSALYFCASSVTSGNYNEQFFGPGTRLTVL.